This entry concerns a single TCR beta chain. Antigen: not known. This sample is drawn from a study of CD8+CD57+ T cells in acquired aplastic anemia. Across the whole study: Sorted CD4+ and CD8+ cell DNA averaged about 3.5 ug. Read counts for CD4+ cells (from healthy donors) averaged about 10.8 million. Study-wide points: Between the patient and control groups, CD8+ Simpson's diversity did not differ significantly. The number of CD8+ CDR3 sequences shared by patients and controls was approximately 31.

Both TCR beta VDJ combination and CDR3 sequence profiling were carried out. Genomic DNA was the template for this profiling. TCRdb reanalysed the reads using MiXCR and keeps one entry per CDR3 protein. The sample shows some 200,000 distinct CDR3 sequences, 61% of them seen only once. Material: sorted CD4+, CD8+, or CD8+CD57+ T cells (not recorded which) from PBMCs. The TCR was taken from a human donor in good health.

This CDR3 reads CATSDWSGSSTDTQYF. CDR3 DNA sequence: TGTGCCACCAGTGATTGGAGCGGGAGCTCGACAGATACGCAGTATTTT. The genes are TRBV24-1 and TRBJ2-3, with TRBD2 matching over 8 bases. CDR3 length: 16 residues. CDR1 is KGHDR and CDR2 is SFDVKD in the germline V gene. J lost 3 bases, V lost 2 bases, and 6 bases had no gene match.